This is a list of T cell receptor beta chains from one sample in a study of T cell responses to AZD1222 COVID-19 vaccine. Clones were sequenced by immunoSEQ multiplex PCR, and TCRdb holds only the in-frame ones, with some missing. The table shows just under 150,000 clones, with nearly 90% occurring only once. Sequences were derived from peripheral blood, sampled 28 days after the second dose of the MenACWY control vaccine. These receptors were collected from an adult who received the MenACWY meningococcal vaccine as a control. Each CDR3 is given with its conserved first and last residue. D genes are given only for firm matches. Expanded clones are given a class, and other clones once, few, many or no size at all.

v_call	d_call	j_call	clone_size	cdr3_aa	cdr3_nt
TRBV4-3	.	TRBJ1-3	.	CASSRTGRSKGNTIYF	TGCGCCAGCAGCCGCACGGGACGCTCTAAGGGAAACACCATATATTTT
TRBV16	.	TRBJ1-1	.	CASSQHLGQGNTEAFF	TGTGCCAGCAGCCAACACTTGGGGCAAGGGAACACTGAAGCTTTCTTT
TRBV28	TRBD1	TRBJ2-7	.	CASSLSHRSSDRGGYEQYF	TGTGCCAGCAGTTTATCCCACAGATCCTCGGACAGGGGAGGATACGAGCAGTACTTC
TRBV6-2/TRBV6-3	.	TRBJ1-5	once	CASSFTGASNQPQHF	TGTGCCAGCAGTTTTACGGGGGCAAGCAATCAGCCCCAGCATTTT
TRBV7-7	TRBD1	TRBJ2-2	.	CASSLEGADTGELFF	TGTGCTAGCAGCTTAGAGGGGGCGGACACCGGGGAGCTGTTTTTT
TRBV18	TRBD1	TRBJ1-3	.	CASSPDRISGNTIYF	TGTGCCAGCTCTCCGGACAGGATCTCTGGAAACACCATATATTTT
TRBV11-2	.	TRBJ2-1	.	CASSLARIADYNEQFF	TGTGCCAGCAGCTTGGCGCGGATAGCGGATTATAATGAGCAGTTCTTC
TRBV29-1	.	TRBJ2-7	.	CSVYLGGMGEQYF	TGCAGCGTTTACCTTGGTGGCATGGGCGAGCAGTACTTC
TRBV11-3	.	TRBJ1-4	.	CASSGVGLRDEKLFF	TGTGCCAGCAGTGGAGTGGGGTTACGAGATGAAAAACTGTTTTTT
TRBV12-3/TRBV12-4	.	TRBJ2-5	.	CASSSGTAGWDF	TGTGCCAGCAGCTCCGGGACCGCCGGTTGGGACTTC
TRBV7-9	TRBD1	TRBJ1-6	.	CAGTGGGNSPLHF	TGTGCCGGGACAGGGGGCGGCAATTCACCCCTCCACTTT
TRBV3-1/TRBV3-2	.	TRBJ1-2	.	CASSPAFINYGYTF	TGTGCCAGCAGCCCGGCGTTCATTAACTATGGCTACACCTTC
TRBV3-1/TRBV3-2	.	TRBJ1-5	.	CASSSRVGVQPQHF	TGTGCCAGCAGCTCGAGGGTAGGGGTTCAGCCCCAGCATTTT
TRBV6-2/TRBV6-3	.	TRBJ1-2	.	CASSYSTGQPDYGYTF	TGTGCCAGCAGTTACTCCACGGGACAACCGGACTATGGCTACACCTTC
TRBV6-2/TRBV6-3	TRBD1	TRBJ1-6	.	CASSYQDRDNSPLHF	TGTGCCAGCAGTTACCAAGACAGGGATAATTCACCCCTCCACTTT
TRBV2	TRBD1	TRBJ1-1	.	CASRDRDRGRNTEAFF	TGTGCCAGCAGGGACCGGGACAGGGGGCGGAACACTGAAGCTTTCTTT
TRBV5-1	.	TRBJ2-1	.	CASSLARGSSYNEQFF	TGCGCCAGCAGCTTGGCGCGGGGAAGCTCCTACAATGAGCAGTTCTTC
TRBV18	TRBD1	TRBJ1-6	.	CASSPEGQGNSPLHF	TGTGCCAGCTCACCGGAGGGACAGGGGAATTCACCCCTCCACTTT
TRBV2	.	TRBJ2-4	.	CASSEEQRADIQYF	TGTGCCAGCAGTGAAGAACAGCGAGCGGACATTCAGTACTTC
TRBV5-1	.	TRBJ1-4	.	CASSLGQHEGEKLFF	TGCGCCAGCAGCTTGGGACAACACGAAGGGGAAAAACTGTTTTTT
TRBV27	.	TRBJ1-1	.	CASRYGDTEAFF	TGTGCCAGCAGGTACGGGGACACTGAAGCTTTCTTT
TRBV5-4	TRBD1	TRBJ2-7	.	CASSLADRGLNEQYF	TGTGCCAGCAGCTTGGCGGACAGGGGGCTCAACGAGCAGTACTTC
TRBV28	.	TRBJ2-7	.	CASSLRAPRAGDYYEQYF	TGTGCCAGCAGTTTAAGGGCCCCGAGGGCAGGGGATTACTACGAGCAGTACTTC
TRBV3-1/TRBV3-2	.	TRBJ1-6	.	CASSLAARKGVSPLHF	TGTGCCAGCAGCCTCGCGGCTAGGAAGGGGGTATCACCCCTCCACTTT
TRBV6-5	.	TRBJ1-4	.	CASSYSAGGGEKLFF	TGTGCCAGCAGTTACTCCGCCGGGGGGGGTGAAAAACTGTTTTTT
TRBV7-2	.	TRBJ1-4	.	CASTPSPGGDINEKLFF	TGTGCCAGCACCCCTAGTCCTGGGGGGGATATTAATGAAAAACTGTTTTTT
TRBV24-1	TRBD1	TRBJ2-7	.	CATSDSRDSPYEQYF	TGTGCCACCAGTGATTCCCGGGACAGTCCCTACGAGCAGTACTTC
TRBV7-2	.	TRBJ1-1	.	CASSLQGHMNTEAFF	TGTGCCAGCAGCTTGCAGGGGCACATGAACACTGAAGCTTTCTTT
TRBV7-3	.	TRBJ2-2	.	CASSFDSTGELFF	TGTGCCAGCAGCTTTGACAGCACCGGGGAGCTGTTTTTT
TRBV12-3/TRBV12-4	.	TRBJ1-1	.	CASSGGPSTEAFF	TGTGCCAGCAGTGGAGGACCTTCAACTGAAGCTTTCTTT
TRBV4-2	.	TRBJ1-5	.	CASSQDIIYHRHQPQHF	TGTGCCAGCAGCCAAGATATTATCTATCACCGGCATCAGCCCCAGCATTTT